A single sample gave rise to the 29 T cell receptor beta chains below, sequenced in a study of shared clonotypes between healthy human individuals. Sequenced by immunoSEQ multiplex PCR; TCRdb stores in-frame clones only, minus some. The sample yields millions of clones, around 95% seen once. Sequencing was performed on naive CD4+ T cells sorted from blood. Stated subset: CD45RA+ positively selected. The source of these receptors is a man between 18 and 35 years old in good health.

The V gene is TRBV5-1, the J gene TRBJ2-5; D is possibly TRBD1 (7 bases). V was clipped by 0 bases and J by 4 bases, with 13 bases between them. The CDR3 contains 15 residues. Germline V gene sequence: CDR1 SGHRS, CDR2 YFSETQ. The CDR3 is CASSLARGAGETQYF. The CDR3 DNA is TGCGCCAGCAGCTTGGCCAGGGGGGCCGGAGAGACCCAGTACTTC.

This chain connects TRBV19 to TRBJ1-6; D is perhaps TRBD1 (5 bases). The germline CDR1 and CDR2 sequences are LNHDA and SQIVND (reference sequence). The CDR3 has 15 amino acids. Deletions cut 7 bases from V and 2 bases from J, with 12 bases between. CDR3 nucleotides: TGTGCCAGTAATGAAGGGGTCACCTATAATTCACCCCTCCACTTT. It codes for CASNEGVTYNSPLHF. Variable domain in full (rest from reference TRBV19 and TRBJ1-6): DGGITQSPKYLFRKEGQNVTLSCEQNLNHDAMYWYRQDPGQGLRLIYYSQIVNDFQKGDIAEGYSVSREKKESFPLTVTSAQKNPTAFYLCASNEGVTYNSPLHFGNGTRLTVT.

To note about this clone: Other DNA sequences in this specimen translate into the identical CDR3. This chain connects TRBV30 to TRBJ1-4; D is undetermined. V lost 0 bases, J lost 8 bases, and 7 bases lay in between. The V gene's germline CDR1 is GTSNPN and CDR2 SVGIG (reference sequence). The CDR3 sequence is 12 residues long. CDR3 nucleotide sequence: TGTGCCTGGAGTGTACGTGGAGAAAAACTGTTTTTT. Amino acids: CAWSVRGEKLFF.

The chain joins TRBV10-3 to TRBJ1-2; D not certain. The CDR3 is 13 amino acids. Germline V CDR1 and CDR2: ENHRY, SYGVKD. The V and J ends lost 3 bases and 6 bases respectively, with 11 bases between them. The CDR3 sequence is CAISDRNRDGYTF. CDR3 in DNA: TGTGCCATCAGTGACCGGAATAGGGATGGCTACACCTTC.

V usage is TRBV6-1 and J usage is TRBJ1-1, with D tentatively TRBD1 (6 bases). The CDR3 totals 14 residues. CDR1 and CDR2 (germline): MNHNS, SASEGT. Trimming shortened V by 6 bases and J by 0 bases, and 11 bases separated the two germline ends. DNA for the CDR3: TGTGCCAGCAGAGTTACAGGGTTGAACACTGAAGCTTTCTTT. Residues: CASRVTGLNTEAFF.

The CDR3 loop reads CASLSAFFDQPQHF. CDR3 coding DNA: TGTGCCAGCCTTTCGGCTTTTTTTGATCAGCCCCAGCATTTT. This chain connects TRBV6-6 to TRBJ1-5, with unresolved D. The CDR3 runs to 14 residues. Between the trimmed V and J ends, which lost 8 bases and 5 bases, there was a span of 16 bases. Per the germline V gene, CDR1 is MNHNY and CDR2 is SVGAGI (reference sequence).

The chain recombines TRBV27 with TRBJ2-5; weak D call: TRBD1 (5 bases). Trimming stripped 6 bases from V and 2 bases from J, with 13 bases between. Germline CDR1 reads MNHEY; CDR2 reads SMNVEV (reference sequence). CDR3 length: 14 amino acids. CDR3 amino acids: CASRRQISQETQYF. CDR3 DNA sequence: TGTGCCAGCAGAAGACAGATAAGTCAAGAGACCCAGTACTTC.

Regarding this clone: Additional DNA sequences in this sample encode the identical CDR3. V usage is TRBV9 and J usage is TRBJ2-2; D not certain. Germline V gene data show CDR1 as SGDLS and CDR2 as YYNGEE. The ends were cut back, 2 bases at V and 4 bases at J, with 6 bases in the middle. This CDR3 spans 13 amino acids. CDR3 residues: CASSVRGTGELFF. CDR3 DNA: TGTGCCAGCAGCGTTAGAGGCACCGGGGAGCTGTTTTTT.

The chain joins TRBV18 to TRBJ1-1, with D tentatively TRBD1 (5 bases). This CDR3 has 15 residues. With 2 bases removed from V and 5 bases from J, the gap between germline ends came to 15 bases. CDR1 and CDR2 (germline): KGHSH, LQKENI. The CDR3 DNA reads as TGTGCCAGCTCACCAATTGGGTTGGGGACTACTGAAGCTTTCTTT. Translated, it gives CASSPIGLGTTEAFF. Together with reference TRBV18 and TRBJ1-1, the CDR3 gives the full variable domain: NAGVMQNPRHLVRRRGQEARLRCSPMKGHSHVYWYRQLPEEGLKFMVYLQKENIIDESGMPKERFSAEFPKEGPSILRIQQVVRGDSAAYFCASSPIGLGTTEAFFGQGTRLTVV.

Concerning this clone: With a much larger clone just one base away, this may be a read error. This specimen includes other DNA sequences encoding the same CDR3. This chain uses TRBV5-1 with TRBJ1-1; tentatively, D is TRBD1 (5 bases). V was trimmed by 0 bases and J by 5 bases, leaving 14 bases between them. The CDR3 sequence is 15 residues long. CDR1 SGHRS and CDR2 YFSETQ come from the germline V gene. The CDR3: CASSLDGQGGTEAFF. CDR3 DNA: TGCGCCAGCAGCTTGGACGGCCAGGGAGGGACTGAAGCTTTCTTT.

This clone was counted a single time. V and J are TRBV5-1 and TRBJ1-2; possibly TRBD1 for D (6 bases). Germline CDR1 and CDR2: SGHRS and YFSETQ. The V end was cut by 4 bases, the J end by 1 base, with 14 bases between. The CDR3 spans 15 residues. CDR3 in DNA: TGCGCCAGCAGCGGGGGGGCCGCCTTTAACTATGGCTACACCTTC. It yields the protein CASSGGAAFNYGYTF.

The sample holds one count of this clone. This chain uses TRBV6-5 with TRBJ1-5; 9 bases align to TRBD1. The CDR3 runs to 15 residues. The germline V gene has CDR1 MNHEY and CDR2 SVGAGI. Germline trimming cut 6 bases from V and 2 bases from J; bases unmatched to any gene: 5. Here the CDR3 reads CASSSGQGGNQPQHF. The CDR3 bases are TGTGCCAGCAGCTCGGGACAGGGAGGCAATCAGCCCCAGCATTTT.

The rearrangement joins TRBV9 to TRBJ1-1, with D hard to call. Germline V gives CDR1 SGDLS, CDR2 YYNGEE. Trimming removed 2 bases at V and 2 bases at J, with 13 bases between. The CDR3 covers 15 residues. The CDR3 DNA reads as TGTGCCAGCAGCGTTTACCCGGGATATAACACTGAAGCTTTCTTT. Translating it yields CASSVYPGYNTEAFF. Variable domain in full (rest from reference TRBV9 and TRBJ1-1): DSGVTQTPKHLITATGQRVTLRCSPRSGDLSVYWYQQSLDQGLQFLIQYYNGEERAKGNILERFSAQQFPDLHSELNLSSLELGDSALYFCASSVYPGYNTEAFFGQGTRLTVV.

The genes are TRBV19 and TRBJ2-2, with TRBD2 identical over 7 bases. Germline V lookup: CDR1 LNHDA, CDR2 SQIVND (reference sequence). There are 16 residues in the CDR3. V lost 3 bases, J lost 0 bases, and 4 bases stayed unmatched. The CDR3 DNA follows: TGTGCCAGTAGTATGAAGAGCGGGACGAACACCGGGGAGCTGTTTTTT. Translation gives CASSMKSGTNTGELFF.

This rearrangement joins TRBV7-9 to TRBJ2-5; D perhaps matches TRBD2 (5 bases). In germline, CDR1 is SEHNR, CDR2 FQNEAQ (reference sequence). V dropped 5 bases and J dropped 5 bases, with 18 bases sitting between them. The CDR3 length is 15 residues. CDR3 coding DNA: TGTGCCAGCAGCGAACCAAAACTAGGCGGGGAGACCCAGTACTTC. Amino acids: CASSEPKLGGETQYF.

The V and J genes are TRBV11-2 and TRBJ2-7; tentatively, D is TRBD1 or TRBD2 (6 bases each). The CDR3 totals 17 residues. Trimming left V 2 bases short and J 5 bases short, with 22 bases between. Germline values: CDR1 SGHAT, CDR2 FQNNGV. CDR3 sequence (DNA): TGTGCCAGCAGCTTAAGCAAGGGGGGATTGGTTTTTAACGAGCAGTACTTC. Translated: CASSLSKGGLVFNEQYF.

This chain uses TRBV19 with TRBJ2-2; D remains ambiguous. CDR1 is LNHDA, CDR2 SQIVND, per germline (reference sequence). Deletions cut 8 bases from V and 4 bases from J, with 20 bases between. CDR3 length: 16 residues. The CDR3 protein is CASAPFPWQATGELFF. The CDR3 region has the DNA TGTGCCAGTGCTCCTTTCCCGTGGCAGGCCACCGGGGAGCTGTTTTTT.

The rearrangement links TRBV10-1 to TRBJ2-7; TRBD1 is a possible D gene (7 bases). Looked up from germline, CDR1 is WNHNN and CDR2 is SYGVQD (reference sequence). V lost 5 bases and J 3 bases, leaving 17 bases between the germline ends. This CDR3 spans 15 amino acids. CDR3 loop: CASSSRGAGGYEQYF. CDR3 in DNA: TGCGCCAGCAGTTCCAGGGGGGCAGGGGGCTACGAGCAGTACTTC.

The gene calls are TRBV10-3 and TRBJ2-3; 9 nucleotides agree with TRBD2. CDR1 is ENHRY and CDR2 is SYGVKD in the germline V gene. This CDR3 is 19 amino acids long. The ends lost 0 bases at V and 3 bases at J; junction bases unmatched: 13. CDR3 loop: CAISESRRGGISKTDTQYF. CDR3 DNA: TGTGCCATCAGTGAGTCTAGGCGGGGGGGCATTTCGAAAACAGATACGCAGTATTTT.

The chain employs TRBV5-4 and TRBJ2-2; D gene uncertain. CDR3 size: 14 residues. Trimming shortened V by 1 base and J by 4 bases, and 8 bases separated the two germline ends. From germline, CDR1 is SGHNT and CDR2 YYREEE (reference sequence). The CDR3 DNA sequence: TGTGCCAGCAGCTTGTCACCGCTCACCGGGGAGCTGTTTTTT. As protein: CASSLSPLTGELFF.

A remark on this clone: At the DNA level, this CDR3 is encoded by other sequences in the same sample as well. The chain has TRBV18 and TRBJ2-5; D gene unclear. Germline V gives CDR1 KGHSH, CDR2 LQKENI. Trimming removed 0 bases at V and 2 bases at J, with 7 bases between. CDR3 length: 14 residues. The CDR3 spells CASSPPATQETQYF. DNA of the CDR3: TGTGCCAGCTCACCACCGGCGACACAAGAGACCCAGTACTTC.

This sequence joins TRBV5-1 and TRBJ2-5; unclear D gene. Per germline, CDR1 SGHRS and CDR2 YFSETQ. This CDR3 has 14 residues. Trimming cost V 0 bases and J 6 bases, with 12 bases left between them. CDR3 sequence (DNA): TGCGCCAGCAGCTTGGAGTCCGGAGTTCAGACCCAGTACTTC. This gives the protein CASSLESGVQTQYF.

The chain has TRBV6-1 and TRBJ1-2; D remains ambiguous. This CDR3 has 15 residues. The germline V gene encodes CDR1 MNHNS and CDR2 SASEGT. With 2 bases removed from V and 4 bases from J, the gap between germline ends came to 14 bases. DNA for the CDR3: TGTGCCAGCAGTGAATTTGTGTGGGCGAGCTATGGCTACACCTTC. This sequence encodes CASSEFVWASYGYTF.

CDR3 nucleotides: TGTGCCAGCTCACCACCGCGGGTTACGAACACCGGGGAGCTGTTTTTT. Translation gives CASSPPRVTNTGELFF. The chain uses TRBV18 and TRBJ2-2, with TRBD2 as a possible D gene (5 bases). Germline CDR1 is KGHSH and CDR2 is LQKENI. The CDR3 is 16 amino acids. Trimming left V 0 bases short and J 0 bases short, with 8 bases between.

The V call is TRBV4-3, the J call TRBJ1-1; 8 nucleotides match TRBD1. The V segment lost 4 bases and the J segment 4 bases; nucleotides outside the gene matches: 8. Germline V gene lookup returns CDR1 LGHNA and CDR2 YSLEER. The CDR3 is made up of 15 amino acids. CDR3 DNA sequence: TGCGCCAGCAGCCTAACTTCTACAGGGGGCACTGAAGCTTTCTTT. This gives the protein CASSLTSTGGTEAFF.

Concerning this clone: Other DNA sequences in the sample encode the same CDR3. J is TRBJ2-2 and V is TRBV5-4; 7 bases align to TRBD1. With V trimmed by 4 bases and J by 2 bases, 5 bases remained unmatched. Germline loops: CDR1 SGHNT, CDR2 YYREEE (reference sequence). The CDR3 extends over 15 amino acids. CDR3 nucleotides: TGTGCCAGCAGCCTGGGACAGCGCAACACCGGGGAGCTGTTTTTT. This gives the protein CASSLGQRNTGELFF.

V and J are TRBV5-1 and TRBJ1-2, with TRBD1 as a possible D gene (5 bases). V dropped 4 bases and J dropped 4 bases, with 20 bases sitting between them. The V gene's germline CDR1 is SGHRS and CDR2 YFSETQ. CDR3 length: 16 amino acids. CDR3 loop: CASSEPGTLGGYGYTF. CDR3 in DNA: TGCGCCAGCAGCGAGCCCGGGACGCTCGGAGGCTATGGCTACACCTTC.

Written as DNA, the CDR3 is TGTGCCAGCAGTGAATACGTGAACACCGGGGAGCTGTTTTTT. It encodes CASSEYVNTGELFF. The chain has TRBV6-1 and TRBJ2-2; D gene unclear. Germline V lookup: CDR1 MNHNS, CDR2 SASEGT. Trimming shortened V by 2 bases and J by 1 base, and 5 bases separated the two germline ends. This CDR3 has 14 residues.

The genes are TRBV30 and TRBJ2-1; 11 nucleotides agree with TRBD2. The CDR3 length is 16 residues. Germline CDR1 is GTSNPN and CDR2 is SVGIG (reference sequence). The trim removed 3 bases at V and 6 bases at J, leaving 10 bases unmatched. CDR3 in DNA: TGTGCCTGGAGCGCCGCGACTAGCGGGGTCCCCAATGAGCAGTTCTTC. Translating it yields CAWSAATSGVPNEQFF.